Listed below are T cell receptor beta chains from one sample, sequenced in a study of beta chain features in type 1 diabetes. Produced via immunoSEQ multiplex PCR; TCRdb's table is partial and in-frame only. The table includes about 620,000 clones, around 16% detected once. The sample consisted of naive CD4+ T cells from blood. The receptors stem from a young man in good health. CDR3s include the opening cysteine and the closing phenylalanine or tryptophan. Fields, in order: clone size, V gene, J gene, CDR3 protein. Clone size, where shown, is once, few, many, or a class for clones that have expanded.

NA,TRBV2,TRBJ2-7,CASSEQGGMVSNEQYF
few,TRBV7-9,TRBJ1-1,CASSLAGLNTEAFF
few,TRBV7-9,TRBJ2-7,CASSPDRASNYEQYF
NA,TRBV19,TRBJ1-5,CASSPVQEINQPQHF
few,TRBV4-3,TRBJ2-2,CASSQVGLGRGTGELFF
NA,TRBV6-5,TRBJ2-3,CASSYSLAGTDTQYF
NA,TRBV7-2,TRBJ2-7,CASRWAGRSEQYF
few,TRBV7-6,TRBJ2-3,CASSLVPDTQYF
NA,TRBV7-2,TRBJ2-5,CASSLGGGPRAQYF
once,TRBV5-6,TRBJ2-1,CASSLAGRQGTYNEQFF
NA,TRBV27,TRBJ2-3,CASSLSGLDYTDTQYF
few,TRBV15,TRBJ2-5,CATSGPGQGPQETQYF
NA,TRBV2,TRBJ2-5,CASRPGLIKETQYF